This is a list of T cell receptor beta chains from one sample in a study of blood T cell repertoires in COVID-19. The method was immunoSEQ multiplex PCR; TCRdb's version includes in-frame clones alone and lacks a portion of them. Seen here are roughly 52,000 clones, roughly 80% observed once, and the top ten hold approximately 6%. Input material: peripheral blood. The receptor source for this set is a human donor in a cohort sampled during active or convalescent COVID-19. CDR3s include the opening cysteine and the closing phenylalanine or tryptophan. D genes are given only for firm matches. The size of a clone is reported for some rows only, either as once, few or many, or as a class for expanded clones.

J | D | size | V | DNA | CDR3
TRBJ2-2 | TRBD2 | - | TRBV7-9 | TGTGCCAGCAGACCTACTCGCGGGGGGGCCGGAACCGGGGAGCTGTTTTTT | CASRPTRGGAGTGELFF
TRBJ2-7 | TRBD1 | - | TRBV11-3 | TGTGCCAGCAGCCCGGGACAGGGATCGTTTGAGCAGTACTTC | CASSPGQGSFEQYF
TRBJ1-4 | - | once | TRBV19 | TGTGCCAGTAATTATGTGGGGGGTATGGGGGAAAAACTGTTTTTT | CASNYVGGMGEKLFF
TRBJ1-4 | - | few | TRBV4-3 | TGCGCCAGCAGCCAAGAGACAGGCAGTTATGAAAAACTGTTTTTT | CASSQETGSYEKLFF
TRBJ2-2 | TRBD1 | - | TRBV3-1/TRBV3-2 | TGTGCCAGCAGCAGGAGGACAGGGGCCAGCACCGGGGAGCTGTTTTTT | CASSRRTGASTGELFF
TRBJ2-1 | TRBD1 | few | TRBV18 | TGTGCCAGCTCACCAGGGGACAGGCTAAAAAATGAGCAGTTCTTC | CASSPGDRLKNEQFF
TRBJ2-7 | TRBD2 | - | TRBV27 | TGTGCCAGCAGTTTGATGGGACTAGCGGGGGGAGATGAGCAGTACTTC | CASSLMGLAGGDEQYF
TRBJ1-1 | - | - | TRBV19 | TGTGCCAGTAAGACCGAGGCCAGCATGAACACTGAAGCTTTCTTT | CASKTEASMNTEAFF
TRBJ2-1 | - | - | TRBV6-5 | TGTGCCAGCAGTCCTCAGACAGGCTACAATGAGCAGTTCTTC | CASSPQTGYNEQFF
TRBJ1-5 | - | - | TRBV6-5 | TGTGCCAGCAGGTCGGGGGGGGATCAGCCCCAGCATTTT | CASRSGGDQPQHF
TRBJ2-1 | TRBD2 | - | TRBV27 | TGTGCCAGCAGTACGACTAGCGGGGGCTCCTACAATGAGCAGTTCTTC | CASSTTSGGSYNEQFF
TRBJ1-1 | - | few | TRBV10-3 | TGTGCCATCAGTGAGTCAGTCGGGACTTTCTTT | CAISESVGTFF
TRBJ1-6 | - | once | TRBV3-1/TRBV3-2 | TGTGCCAGCAGCCAAGCGGGGGGGAGAAATTCACCCCTCCACTTT | CASSQAGGRNSPLHF
TRBJ1-6 | TRBD1 | - | TRBV19 | TGTGCCAGTAGTACCGGGACAGACGGTTCACCCCTCCACTTT | CASSTGTDGSPLHF
TRBJ1-2 | TRBD1 | - | TRBV10-3 | TGTGCCATCACCCAGGGGGACGGCCCCTATGGCTACACCTTC | CAITQGDGPYGYTF
TRBJ2-7 | TRBD2 | - | TRBV7-2 | TGTGCCAGCAGCTTAGACGGACTAGCGGGGGGGCCAGCCTACGAGCAGTACTTC | CASSLDGLAGGPAYEQYF
TRBJ2-3 | - | few | TRBV7-9 | TGTGCCAGCAGCTTAGAGGGGAGCACAGATACGCAGTATTTT | CASSLEGSTDTQYF
TRBJ1-2 | TRBD1 | - | TRBV10-3 | TGTGCCATCAGTGAGTCGGGACAGGGCTCGTATGGCTACACCTTC | CAISESGQGSYGYTF
TRBJ2-7 | TRBD1 | - | TRBV5-4 | TGTGCCAGCAGCCGAACAGGACAGGGATTCTACGAGCAGTACTTC | CASSRTGQGFYEQYF
TRBJ1-1 | - | few | TRBV18 | TGTGCCAGCTCACCAGACGGGCGGGTAGCTGAAGCTTTCTTT | CASSPDGRVAEAFF
TRBJ2-2 | - | - | TRBV30 | TGTGCCTGGAGAGGAGGTCAGAACACCGGGGAGCTGTTTTTT | CAWRGGQNTGELFF
TRBJ2-3 | - | - | TRBV9 | TGTGCCAGCAGCGTACAGGGCGTCACAGATACGCAGTATTTT | CASSVQGVTDTQYF
TRBJ2-3 | - | few | TRBV4-3 | TGCGCCAGCAGCCAAGATTCCAGGCTAGCCTCCACAGATACGCAGTATTTT | CASSQDSRLASTDTQYF
TRBJ2-3 | - | - | TRBV7-2 | TGTGCCAGCAGCTTCCAGACTTACAGCACAGATACGCAGTATTTT | CASSFQTYSTDTQYF
TRBJ1-6 | - | - | TRBV6-8 | TGTGCCAGCAGTTCTGGAGGTAATTCACCCCTCCACTTT | CASSSGGNSPLHF
TRBJ2-7 | TRBD2 | - | TRBV5-4 | TGTGCCAGCAGCTTGGGGGAGGGGAAGCAGTACTTC | CASSLGEGKQYF
TRBJ1-2 | TRBD1 | - | TRBV6-6 | TGTGCCAGCAGCCCGGACAGGGCCGGCTACACCTTC | CASSPDRAGYTF
TRBJ1-3 | - | - | TRBV7-2 | TGTGCCAGCAGCCTTGACGGGGGGAGTGGAAACACCATATATTTT | CASSLDGGSGNTIYF
TRBJ1-1 | - | - | TRBV7-2 | TGTGCCAGCAGCTCAGGAATCGGACAGAACACTGAAGCTTTCTTT | CASSSGIGQNTEAFF
TRBJ2-7 | - | - | TRBV19 | TGTGCCAGTAGGAGATCCTCGACAGGCGCCCACGAGCAGTACTTC | CASRRSSTGAHEQYF
TRBJ1-1 | TRBD1 | - | TRBV29-1 | TGCAGCGTAGAGCGGACAGGGGGTATCACTGAAGCTTTCTTT | CSVERTGGITEAFF
TRBJ2-3 | - | - | TRBV7-2 | TGTGCCAGCAGCCTCACCGGGACATCGGCCACAGATACGCAGTATTTT | CASSLTGTSATDTQYF
TRBJ2-1 | - | - | TRBV5-8 | TGTGCCAGCAGCACCCCCGGACAGCACAATGAGCAGTTCTTC | CASSTPGQHNEQFF
TRBJ2-2 | TRBD1 | - | TRBV19 | TGTGCCAGTAGTTGGGGACAGGGCAAAACCGGGGAGCTGTTTTTT | CASSWGQGKTGELFF
TRBJ2-1 | TRBD1 | - | TRBV18 | TGTGCCAGCTCACCAGGGGGACAGGGAAATAGCAATGAGCAGTTCTTC | CASSPGGQGNSNEQFF
TRBJ2-6 | - | - | TRBV5-4 | TGTGCCAGCAGCTTGGCTTTGGGGGGGCCCCCTGGGGCCAACGTCCTGACTTTC | CASSLALGGPPGANVLTF
TRBJ2-7 | TRBD1 | - | TRBV18 | TGTGCCAGCTCACCACCTGGACGGACAGGGATGTACTTC | CASSPPGRTGMYF
TRBJ2-5 | TRBD2 | - | TRBV9 | TGTGCCAGCAGCCCGGGGGGGCCAGAGACCCAGTACTTC | CASSPGGPETQYF
TRBJ1-1 | TRBD1 | few | TRBV19 | TGTGCCAGTAGTGGGACAGGGCTGAACACTGAAGCTTTCTTT | CASSGTGLNTEAFF
TRBJ1-3 | - | - | TRBV7-2 | TGTGCCAGCAGCTCCGGTTCGTTCGGAAACACCATATATTTT | CASSSGSFGNTIYF
TRBJ1-2 | - | - | TRBV19 | TGTGCCAGTAGTATAGATGCAGGCATAAACTATGGCTACACCTTC | CASSIDAGINYGYTF
TRBJ2-4 | - | - | TRBV4-1 | TGCGCCAGCAGCCAAGAAGAGCTCAGGGCCCTAGCCAAAAACATTCAGTACTTC | CASSQEELRALAKNIQYF